This T cell receptor (beta chain) was identified during a study of blood T cell repertoires in COVID-19. The length of the CDR3 is 15 residues. V was clipped by 1 base and J by 0 bases, with 8 bases between them. The germline V gene has CDR1 SGHRS and CDR2 YFSETQ. Assay used: immunoSEQ multiplex PCR; TCRdb lists only in-frame clones, some missing. Of approximately 94,000 clones in the sample, over 75% were seen once. Sequencing was done on a sample of peripheral blood. The clonotype was recovered from a human donor in a cohort sampled during active COVID-19. V and J are TRBV5-1 and TRBJ1-5; a weak D match, TRBD1 (6 bases). The CDR3, as DNA: TGCGCCAGCAGCTTGTCAGGGGATAGCAATCAGCCCCAGCATTTT. Protein sequence: CASSLSGDSNQPQHF.